These T cell receptor beta chains were read from a single sample in a study of blood T cell repertoires in COVID-19. Produced via immunoSEQ multiplex PCR; TCRdb's table is partial and in-frame only. The top ten hold roughly 3.1% of the sample, which has some 260,000 clones, 70% to 90% seen once. Sequenced sample: peripheral blood. These receptors all come from a man aged 18 to 30 with active or convalescent COVID-19. CDR3s leave out the opening cysteine and the closing phenylalanine or tryptophan.

v_call: TRBV11-2; cdr3_aa: ASSSRTSGFTSETQY
v_call: TRBV2; cdr3_aa: ASRRQGIEVEQY
v_call: TRBV29-1; cdr3_aa: SAPTGNYGYT
v_call: TRBV11-2; cdr3_aa: ASSLRRAGARGDEQF
v_call: TRBV5-6; cdr3_aa: ASSFLRGNQPQH
v_call: TRBV19; cdr3_aa: ASSPQETQY
v_call: TRBV11-2; cdr3_aa: ASSLKSQFTEAF
v_call: TRBV14; cdr3_aa: ASSQVHYNEQF
v_call: TRBV24-1; cdr3_aa: ATSPGTGYGANYGYT
v_call: TRBV14; cdr3_aa: ASSQEAAGYGGDTQY
v_call: TRBV7-9; cdr3_aa: ASRGQGKTQY
v_call: TRBV24-1; cdr3_aa: ATSDSTRNYGYT
v_call: TRBV5-6; cdr3_aa: ASSPTRGTQY
v_call: TRBV24-1; cdr3_aa: ATSDPRTGALRYT
v_call: TRBV9; cdr3_aa: ASSVVPDYNEQF
v_call: TRBV15; cdr3_aa: ATSITVDTEAF
v_call: TRBV9; cdr3_aa: ASSATYSNQPQH
v_call: TRBV7-3; cdr3_aa: ASTVSGGSNEQF
v_call: TRBV2; cdr3_aa: ASIFNYGYT
v_call: TRBV27; cdr3_aa: ASSTGLRTYEQY
v_call: TRBV12-5; cdr3_aa: ASGSTDMSSGNTIY
v_call: TRBV2; cdr3_aa: ASSEVGTGGPRNEQF
v_call: TRBV7-3; cdr3_aa: ASSLDRVGYT
v_call: TRBV4-2; cdr3_aa: ASSPTGAAYEQY
v_call: TRBV11-2; cdr3_aa: ASSWRDRGNEKLF
v_call: TRBV4-2; cdr3_aa: ASSQDLFSYEQY
v_call: TRBV7-2; cdr3_aa: ASSLKLGEGYEQY
v_call: TRBV4-3; cdr3_aa: ASSQKAGTDTQY
v_call: TRBV29-1; cdr3_aa: SCWGGTGVTEAF
v_call: TRBV10-2; cdr3_aa: ASRAGGPYNSPLH
v_call: TRBV12-3/TRBV12-4; cdr3_aa: ASSRGNTEAF
v_call: TRBV6-2/TRBV6-3; cdr3_aa: ASSPRGLAGGEQF
v_call: TRBV27; cdr3_aa: ASSFRQGYEQY